The clone carrying this T cell receptor (beta chain) was found a few times. Its antigen is currently unknown. The data were obtained in a study of cytotoxic CD8 clonotypes in ibrutinib-treated CLL. The overall study: Partial responders around 24, complete 2; some 12 progressed and about 14 stayed in remission by median roughly 70 months. Specimens for response were gathered following a median about a year of therapy, spanning 6 to 36. Study results and caveats: Public clonotypes were uncommon and contracted or stayed stable on treatment.

Researchers set a sequencing depth target of 1 in 200,000 to 1 in 1 million T cells. The assay was immunoSEQ multiplex PCR, and TCRdb's table has in-frame clones only and misses some. The sample carries 35,000 to 45,000 clones, more than 60% recorded once. V lost 5 bases, J lost 7 bases, and 11 bases stayed unmatched. The CDR3 is made up of 16 amino acids. Germline V gene data show CDR1 as SGHDN and CDR2 as FVKESK. This receptor was obtained from a human donor with chronic lymphocytic leukemia. The chain joins TRBV14 to TRBJ2-2, with 9 bases identical to TRBD1. The source was PBMCs, collected after 12 months of ibrutinib treatment. CDR3 sequence (DNA): TGTGCCAGCAGCTATACCGGGACAGGGTCCATCGGGGAGCTGTTTTTT. It codes for CASSYTGTGSIGELFF.